A selection of T cell receptor beta chains follows, all from one sample in a study of tumor and adjacent non-tumor tissue in lung cancer. TCRdb used MiXCR to reprocess the multiplex PCR reads, holding one entry per CDR3 protein. The table shows approximately 120,000 distinct CDR3 sequences, with about 66% occurring only once. The sequencing input was lung tumor tissue. The receptors were gathered from a man between 25 and 39 years old with non-small cell lung cancer. Each CDR3 is given with its conserved first and last residue. Fields, in order: clone size, J gene, V gene, D gene, CDR3 protein, CDR3 DNA. A D gene is named only where the DNA matches it firmly. A clone size is listed for some rows: how often the clone was seen (once, few, many), or a class if it is expanded.

abundance: NA; j_gene: TRBJ1-1; v_gene: TRBV20-1; d_gene: NA; CDR3aa: CIAPDGDEAFF; CDR3nt: TGTATTGCCCCGGACGGGGACGAAGCTTTCTTT
abundance: few; j_gene: TRBJ2-2; v_gene: TRBV6-6; d_gene: TRBD1; CDR3aa: CASSYGDRDTGELFF; CDR3nt: TGTGCCAGCAGTTACGGGGACAGGGACACCGGGGAGCTGTTTTTT
abundance: NA; j_gene: TRBJ2-5; v_gene: TRBV5-1; d_gene: TRBD1; CDR3aa: CASSFGGTGPGETQYF; CDR3nt: TGCGCCAGCAGCTTCGGTGGGACAGGGCCGGGAGAGACCCAGTACTTC
abundance: NA; j_gene: TRBJ2-2; v_gene: TRBV13; d_gene: NA; CDR3aa: CASSLPGESGTGELFF; CDR3nt: TGTGCCAGCAGCTTACCGGGAGAGTCCGGTACCGGGGAGCTGTTTTTT
abundance: many; j_gene: TRBJ2-1; v_gene: TRBV20-1; d_gene: NA; CDR3aa: CSARQKTRPYNEQFF; CDR3nt: TGCAGTGCTCGCCAGAAGACTAGACCCTACAATGAGCAGTTCTTC
abundance: NA; j_gene: TRBJ2-5; v_gene: TRBV6-1; d_gene: TRBD2; CDR3aa: CASSELAGDQETQYF; CDR3nt: TGTGCCAGCAGTGAACTAGCGGGGGACCAAGAGACCCAGTACTTC
abundance: NA; j_gene: TRBJ1-1; v_gene: TRBV11-3; d_gene: NA; CDR3aa: CASSLQENAEAFF; CDR3nt: TGTGCCAGCAGCCTGCAGGAGAACGCTGAAGCTTTCTTT
abundance: NA; j_gene: TRBJ1-4; v_gene: TRBV4-3; d_gene: NA; CDR3aa: CASSQGGTRGEKLSF; CDR3nt: TGCGCCAGCAGCCAAGGAGGTACTCGTGGTGAAAAACTGTCTTTT
abundance: NA; j_gene: TRBJ1-2; v_gene: TRBV29-1; d_gene: NA; CDR3aa: CSVERGANYGYTF; CDR3nt: TGCAGCGTTGAAAGGGGAGCTAACTATGGCTACACCTTC
abundance: many; j_gene: TRBJ2-7; v_gene: TRBV29-1; d_gene: TRBD2; CDR3aa: CSVVQAGDAHEQYF; CDR3nt: TGCAGCGTTGTGCAAGCGGGAGATGCCCACGAGCAGTACTTC
abundance: NA; j_gene: TRBJ1-2; v_gene: TRBV20-1; d_gene: NA; CDR3aa: CRARDRSREKNGYTF; CDR3nt: TGCAGAGCTAGAGATAGGAGCAGGGAGAAGAATGGCTACACCTTC
abundance: NA; j_gene: TRBJ1-5; v_gene: TRBV6-6; d_gene: TRBD1; CDR3aa: CACSYGGTGVGHPQHF; CDR3nt: TGTGCCTGCAGTTACGGGGGGACAGGGGTGGGTCACCCCCAGCATTTT
abundance: many; j_gene: TRBJ2-1; v_gene: TRBV29-1; d_gene: NA; CDR3aa: CSVTTTWRGNEQFF; CDR3nt: TGCAGCGTGACGACTACTTGGAGGGGGAATGAGCAGTTCTTC
abundance: many; j_gene: TRBJ2-3; v_gene: TRBV20-1; d_gene: TRBD2; CDR3aa: CSAEGLVGDTQYF; CDR3nt: TGCAGTGCGGAGGGACTAGTGGGCGATACGCAGTATTTT
abundance: NA; j_gene: TRBJ2-7; v_gene: TRBV20-1; d_gene: TRBD2; CDR3aa: CIARSLAGDSYEHYF; CDR3nt: TGCATTGCTAGAAGTCTAGCGGGCGACTCCTACGAGCACTACTTC
abundance: few; j_gene: TRBJ2-1; v_gene: TRBV11-3; d_gene: NA; CDR3aa: CASSPTPGDGQFF; CDR3nt: TGTGCCAGCAGCCCTACACCTGGCGATGGGCAGTTCTTC
abundance: NA; j_gene: TRBJ2-3; v_gene: TRBV5-1; d_gene: NA; CDR3aa: CASSLATSTTDTQYF; CDR3nt: TGCGCCAGCAGCTTGGCGACAAGCACCACAGATACGCAGTATTTT
abundance: few; j_gene: TRBJ1-1; v_gene: TRBV14; d_gene: NA; CDR3aa: CASSQVLTASMNTEAFF; CDR3nt: TGTGCCAGCAGCCAAGTGTTAACTGCCAGCATGAACACTGAAGCTTTCTTT
abundance: few; j_gene: TRBJ2-7; v_gene: TRBV11-2; d_gene: NA; CDR3aa: CVSSLNRGHEQYF; CDR3nt: TGTGTCAGCAGCCTCAACCGGGGCCACGAGCAGTACTTC
abundance: NA; j_gene: TRBJ2-5; v_gene: TRBV6-5; d_gene: NA; CDR3aa: CARRRTAQETQYF; CDR3nt: TGTGCCAGGAGGCGGACAGCCCAAGAGACCCAGTATTTC
abundance: NA; j_gene: TRBJ2-1; v_gene: TRBV30; d_gene: NA; CDR3aa: CAWSVLEGSSEKFF; CDR3nt: TGTGCCTGGAGTGTTCTGGAAGGGTCCAGTGAGAAGTTCTTC
abundance: many; j_gene: TRBJ2-7; v_gene: TRBV20-1; d_gene: TRBD2; CDR3aa: CSARGTSGTYEQYF; CDR3nt: TGCAGTGCTAGAGGGACTAGCGGGACCTACGAGCAGTACTTC
abundance: NA; j_gene: TRBJ2-3; v_gene: TRBV29-1; d_gene: TRBD2; CDR3aa: CSVETPSGGTDTQLF; CDR3nt: TGCAGCGTTGAAACACCCAGCGGGGGCACAGATACGCAGCTTTTT
abundance: NA; j_gene: TRBJ2-3; v_gene: TRBV12-3/TRBV12-4; d_gene: TRBD1; CDR3aa: CASSGQGGTDTQYF; CDR3nt: TGTGCCAGCAGTGGACAGGGGGGCACAGATACGCAGTATTTT
abundance: many; j_gene: TRBJ2-5; v_gene: TRBV6-1; d_gene: NA; CDR3aa: CASDIGGETQYF; CDR3nt: TGTGCCAGTGACATAGGGGGAGAGACCCAGTACTTC
abundance: NA; j_gene: TRBJ2-2; v_gene: TRBV7-3; d_gene: NA; CDR3aa: CASSYGHAAGELFF; CDR3nt: TGTGCCAGCAGCTACGGACATGCGGCCGGGGAGCTGTTTTTT
abundance: NA; j_gene: TRBJ2-2; v_gene: TRBV12-3/TRBV12-4; d_gene: TRBD1; CDR3aa: CASVPGQGSTGELFF; CDR3nt: TGTGCCAGCGTCCCGGGACAGGGCTCTACGGGGGAGCTGTTTTTT
abundance: NA; j_gene: TRBJ2-1; v_gene: TRBV19; d_gene: NA; CDR3aa: CASSMGSWSSYNEQLF; CDR3nt: TGTGCCAGTAGTATGGGGAGCTGGAGCTCCTACAATGAGCAGTTATTC
abundance: once; j_gene: TRBJ2-3; v_gene: TRBV11-2; d_gene: TRBD2; CDR3aa: CASTLLAGRQGTQYF; CDR3nt: TGTGCCAGCACCTTACTAGCGGGGAGGCAGGGTACGCAGTATTTT
abundance: few; j_gene: TRBJ2-3; v_gene: TRBV7-9; d_gene: TRBD2; CDR3aa: CASSSLAVSTDTQYF; CDR3nt: TGTGCCAGCAGCTCCCTAGCGGTTAGCACAGATACGCAGTATTTT
abundance: few; j_gene: TRBJ2-7; v_gene: TRBV11-2; d_gene: NA; CDR3aa: CVSSLSHSPYEQYF; CDR3nt: TGTGTTAGCAGCTTAAGTCACAGCCCCTACGAGCAGTACTTC
abundance: NA; j_gene: TRBJ2-2; v_gene: TRBV29-1; d_gene: NA; CDR3aa: CTVGQVGGELFF; CDR3nt: TGCACCGTTGGACAAGTCGGCGGGGAGCTGTTTTTT
abundance: many; j_gene: TRBJ2-5; v_gene: TRBV11-2; d_gene: NA; CDR3aa: CASSLGGTQETQYF; CDR3nt: TGTGCCAGCAGCTTAGGTGGGACTCAAGAGACCCAGTACTTC
abundance: NA; j_gene: TRBJ1-2; v_gene: TRBV9; d_gene: NA; CDR3aa: CASSVMEALNGYTF; CDR3nt: TGTGCCAGCAGCGTAATGGAGGCCCTTAATGGCTACACCTTC